This TCR beta chain was observed in a study of regulatory T cells in long-lasting Graves disease. For TCR beta, libraries came from iRepertoire HTBI primers and Arm-PCR of CDR3 regions. Each CDR3 protein is one row after TCRdb ran MiXCR on the multiplex PCR reads. Of about 620,000 distinct CDR3 sequences in the sample, about 15% were seen once. Described time point: newly diagnosed GD, antithyroid drugs for less than 3 months. There was RNA extracted from PBMCs, and the TCR library was made from it. A blood draw put roughly 10 milliliters of peripheral blood into EDTA tubes. General study findings and limits: Favoring TRBV28, TRBJ1-2 and TRBJ2-5 was a feature seen in persistent disease.

This clonotype occurred many times. The target antigen is unknown. V was clipped by 3 bases and J by 11 bases, with 16 bases between them. This CDR3 has 13 residues. The V gene's germline CDR1 is LGHDT and CDR2 YNNKEL (reference sequence). The sample was also linked to a second study, of T cells in Graves' hyperthyroidism and ophthalmopathy.

Sequences were derived from peripheral blood mononuclear cells (PBMCs), sampled at new diagnosis, from a patient treated with antithyroid drugs. The chain uses TRBV3-1 and TRBJ1-1, with a weak D call TRBD1 (6 bases). The source of this sequence is a woman aged 25 to 39 with Graves disease. This CDR3 is CASSQTGGRAAFF. CDR3 in DNA: TGTGCCAGCAGCCAGACCGGGGGCCGCGCGGCTTTCTTT. Full variable domain (missing parts from reference TRBV3-1 and TRBJ1-1): DTAVSQTPKYLVTQMGNDKSIKCEQNLGHDTMYWYKQDSKKFLKIMFSYNNKELIINETVPNRFSPKSPDKAHLNLHINSLELGDSAVYFCASSQTGGRAAFFGQGTRLTVV.